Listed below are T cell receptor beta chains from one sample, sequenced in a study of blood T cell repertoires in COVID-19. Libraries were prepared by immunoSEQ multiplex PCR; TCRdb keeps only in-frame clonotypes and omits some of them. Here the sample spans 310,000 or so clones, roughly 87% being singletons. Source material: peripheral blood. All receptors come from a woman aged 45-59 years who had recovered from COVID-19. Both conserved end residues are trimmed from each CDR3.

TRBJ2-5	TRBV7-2	ASSINKGAGETQY
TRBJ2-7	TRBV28	ASSSPGGVPEQY
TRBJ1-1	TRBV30	AWRPGLKNTEAF
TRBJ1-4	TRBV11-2	ASSLGQGSGEKLF
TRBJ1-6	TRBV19	ASSPKIGRVDSPLH
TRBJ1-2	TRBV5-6	ASSWGEDYYGYT
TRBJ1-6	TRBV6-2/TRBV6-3	ASSGRKFTDSPLH
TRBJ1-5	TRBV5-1	ASSLDPGHNQPQH
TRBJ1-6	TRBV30	AWQTGGANSPLH
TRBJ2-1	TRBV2	ASSFSGRASNEQF
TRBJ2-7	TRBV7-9	ASSSTSGQY
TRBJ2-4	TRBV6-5	ASSPDPQGNIQY
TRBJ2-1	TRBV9	ASSVSQARDWNEQF
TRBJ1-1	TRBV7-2	ASSLSPTGNTEAF
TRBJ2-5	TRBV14	ASSQWTGSETQY
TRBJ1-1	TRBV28	ASRQGTEAF
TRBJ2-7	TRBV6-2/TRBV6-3	ASSYSRGSSYEQY
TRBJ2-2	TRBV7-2	ASQQGVRAGELF